This record looks at one TCR beta chain sequence and its context. The sample is drawn from a study of blood T cell repertoires in COVID-19. Study details: Sites across the United States, Italy and Spain contributed samples from acute and convalescent COVID-19. T cells, B-cell-depleted T cells, or PBMCs provided the cDNA or gDNA that served as material.

Sequencing was performed with immunoSEQ multiplex PCR; in TCRdb, only in-frame clones are kept and a portion is missing. The sample has about 69,000 clones, less than 95% seen once. The CDR3 runs to 15 residues. Germline CDR1 SQVTM, CDR2 ANQGSEA. With V trimmed by 6 bases and J by 5 bases, 14 bases remained unmatched. The sample comprised peripheral blood. This receptor was obtained from a young woman with acute or convalescent COVID-19. The rearrangement links TRBV29-1 to TRBJ1-1, with TRBD1 matching 8 bases. DNA for the CDR3: TGCAGCGTGAGGGGCAGGGGGCGCGGGGGAACTGAAGCTTTCTTT. It specifies CSVRGRGRGGTEAFF.